This T cell receptor beta chain was found in a study of blood T cell repertoires in COVID-19. Overall study: Researchers got acute and convalescent COVID-19 samples from the United States, Italy and Spain. Nucleic acid was either cDNA or gDNA, and it came from T cells, B-cell-depleted T cells, or PBMCs.

As handled by the study authors: Cell counts per sample came from amplifying reference gene primers. The table came from immunoSEQ multiplex PCR; TCRdb's copy has only in-frame clones and leaves some out. V and J calls and clone size are those listed in that table; D and trimming were worked out from the DNA. The sample gives roughly 95,000 clones, approximately 82% of which show up once; approximately 6.7% is in the top ten. Germline values: CDR1 MNHEY, CDR2 SMNVEV (reference sequence). Trimming removed 0 bases from V and 12 bases from J, with 14 bases in between. This CDR3 is built from 13 residues.

J is TRBJ2-5 and V is TRBV27, with D possibly TRBD2 on 5 matching bases. Sequencing used peripheral blood. This TCR was recovered from a man in his fifties with active or convalescent COVID-19. For the CDR3, the DNA is TGTGCCAGCAGTTTATCGGAGGCTAGCTCGGAGTACTTC. This encodes CASSLSEASSEYF.